This T cell receptor (beta chain) appears in the sequencing data of a study of early T cells in non-severe SARS-CoV-2 infection. The wider study: Bulk RNA from unsorted whole blood was sequenced; chains were unpaired. The study, taken as a whole, reports: There was a bias toward anti-spike CD8 responses in VDJdb matching, which missed private and CD4 specificities.

The length of the CDR3 is 12 residues. The germline gives CDR1 KGHDR, CDR2 SFDVKD. The V end was cut by 2 bases, the J end by 9 bases, with 7 bases between. At least ten counts were recorded for this clonotype. Its specificity is unknown. As part of library construction, unique molecular identifiers were attached to individual cDNA molecules. MiXCR, applied by TCRdb to the 5' RACE reads, yields one record per CDR3 protein. In the table there are around 67,000 distinct CDR3 sequences, roughly 12% of which are singletons. This TCR came from an adult who was a healthcare worker with PCR-confirmed SARS-CoV-2 infection or an uninfected control (not recorded which). The sequenced sample was whole blood. V is TRBV24-1 and J is TRBJ2-1; D is unclear. CDR3 DNA sequence: TGTGCCACCAGTGATTCCAATACTGAGCAGTTCTTC. It translates to CATSDSNTEQFF.